This is a list of T cell receptor beta chains from one sample in a study of T-cell reconstitution after alpha-beta-depleted transplantation in children. TCRdb reanalysed the PCR reads using MiXCR and keeps one entry per CDR3 protein. The sample consists of more than 200,000 distinct CDR3 sequences, about 15% of them appearing once. The starting material was PBMCs, mostly from graft donor cells, obtained 360 days after TCRalphabeta/CD19-depleted stem cell transplant. The receptors stem from a male patient between 2 and 10 years old who had a stem cell transplant for acute lymphoblastic leukemia, so the T cells may come from the graft donor. Both conserved end residues are part of each CDR3. D genes are given only for firm matches. Size tells how often a clone was seen (once, few, many) or the class of an expanded clone, and some rows leave it out.

v_gene: TRBV28
abundance: few
j_gene: TRBJ2-1
d_gene: NA
CDR3aa: CASSPGAIQGPSYNEQFF
CDR3nt: TGTGCCAGCAGTCCCGGCGCCATACAGGGTCCTTCTTACAATGAGCAGTTCTTC

v_gene: TRBV7-2
abundance: NA
j_gene: TRBJ2-1
d_gene: NA
CDR3aa: CASSPVGTDHGQQFF
CDR3nt: TGTGCCAGCAGCCCCGTCGGGACTGACCACGGCCAGCAGTTCTTC

v_gene: TRBV30
abundance: NA
j_gene: TRBJ1-1
d_gene: NA
CDR3aa: CAWSVRSGGTEAFF
CDR3nt: TGTGCCTGGAGTGTACGGAGCGGGGGCACTGAAGCTTTCTTT

v_gene: TRBV29-1
abundance: NA
j_gene: TRBJ2-1
d_gene: NA
CDR3aa: CSVEDGSSSYNEQFF
CDR3nt: TGCAGCGTTGAAGATGGGTCGAGCTCCTACAATGAGCAGTTCTTC

v_gene: TRBV28
abundance: NA
j_gene: TRBJ2-7
d_gene: NA
CDR3aa: CASGTPGSSYEQYF
CDR3nt: TGTGCCTCCGGTACCCCAGGGTCCTCCTACGAGCAGTACTTC

v_gene: TRBV6-2/TRBV6-3
abundance: NA
j_gene: TRBJ2-5
d_gene: NA
CDR3aa: CASSYSNRAETQYF
CDR3nt: TGTGCCAGCAGTTACTCTAACAGGGCAGAGACCCAGTACTTC

v_gene: TRBV4-2
abundance: few
j_gene: TRBJ1-5
d_gene: NA
CDR3aa: CASSQEHSSNQPQHF
CDR3nt: TGTGCCAGCAGCCAAGAGCACAGCAGCAATCAGCCCCAGCATTTT

v_gene: TRBV5-1
abundance: many
j_gene: TRBJ1-1
d_gene: NA
CDR3aa: CASSLGGLNTEAFF
CDR3nt: TGCGCCAGCAGCTTGGGAGGGCTGAACACTGAAGCTTTCTTT

v_gene: TRBV7-8
abundance: few
j_gene: TRBJ2-7
d_gene: NA
CDR3aa: CASSAGTENSYEQYF
CDR3nt: TGTGCCAGCAGCGCCGGTACAGAGAACTCCTACGAGCAGTACTTC

v_gene: TRBV29-1
abundance: many
j_gene: TRBJ2-3
d_gene: NA
CDR3aa: CSVVTSDTQYF
CDR3nt: TGCAGCGTTGTAACGTCAGATACGCAGTATTTT

v_gene: TRBV6-5
abundance: few
j_gene: TRBJ2-7
d_gene: NA
CDR3aa: CASSYSVRGDPLSGEQYF
CDR3nt: TGTGCCAGCAGTTACTCAGTCAGGGGGGACCCTCTCTCTGGGGAGCAGTACTTC

v_gene: TRBV6-5
abundance: few
j_gene: TRBJ2-1
d_gene: TRBD1
CDR3aa: CASSYPGTGRNEQFF
CDR3nt: TGTGCCAGCAGTTACCCGGGGACAGGGCGGAATGAGCAGTTCTTC

v_gene: TRBV5-1
abundance: NA
j_gene: TRBJ2-2
d_gene: TRBD1
CDR3aa: CASSLDGGQGSPGELFF
CDR3nt: TGCGCCAGCAGCTTGGATGGGGGACAGGGTTCCCCCGGGGAGCTGTTTTTT

v_gene: TRBV7-8
abundance: few
j_gene: TRBJ2-5
d_gene: NA
CDR3aa: CASSLPGLPQETQYF
CDR3nt: TGTGCCAGCAGCTTACCCGGGTTACCTCAAGAGACCCAGTACTTC

v_gene: TRBV12-3/TRBV12-4
abundance: NA
j_gene: TRBJ2-1
d_gene: TRBD2
CDR3aa: CASTSGLAGKYEQFF
CDR3nt: TGTGCCAGCACCTCTGGGCTAGCGGGGAAGTATGAGCAGTTCTTC

v_gene: TRBV5-1
abundance: few
j_gene: TRBJ1-2
d_gene: NA
CDR3aa: CASSLQVYYGYTF
CDR3nt: TGCGCCAGCAGCTTGCAGGTCTACTATGGCTACACCTTC

v_gene: TRBV7-8
abundance: NA
j_gene: TRBJ2-2
d_gene: NA
CDR3aa: CASSLGRLTGELFF
CDR3nt: TGTGCCAGCAGCTTAGGCAGGCTGACCGGGGAGCTGTTTTTT

v_gene: TRBV5-1
abundance: NA
j_gene: TRBJ2-7
d_gene: TRBD1
CDR3aa: CASSLAGTGNTEQYF
CDR3nt: TGCGCCAGCAGCTTGGCCGGGACAGGTAACACCGAGCAGTACTTC

v_gene: TRBV28
abundance: NA
j_gene: TRBJ2-7
d_gene: TRBD2
CDR3aa: CASELAGGPPEQYF
CDR3nt: TGTGCCAGCGAACTAGCGGGAGGGCCGCCCGAGCAGTACTTC

v_gene: TRBV7-8
abundance: few
j_gene: TRBJ2-7
d_gene: TRBD1
CDR3aa: CASSFDRGLYEQYF
CDR3nt: TGTGCCAGCAGCTTTGACAGGGGGCTCTACGAGCAGTACTTC

v_gene: TRBV7-8
abundance: NA
j_gene: TRBJ2-1
d_gene: NA
CDR3aa: CSGGSYNEQFF
CDR3nt: TGTAGTGGCGGCAGCTACAATGAGCAGTTCTTC

v_gene: TRBV6-2/TRBV6-3
abundance: NA
j_gene: TRBJ2-2
d_gene: NA
CDR3aa: CASSRLESGELFF
CDR3nt: TGTGCCAGCAGCCGACTAGAGTCCGGGGAGCTGTTTTTT

v_gene: TRBV6-5
abundance: NA
j_gene: TRBJ2-3
d_gene: NA
CDR3aa: CASRTSLDTQYF
CDR3nt: TGTGCCAGCAGAACCTCACTAGATACGCAGTATTTT

v_gene: TRBV7-2
abundance: many
j_gene: TRBJ2-5
d_gene: NA
CDR3aa: CASSRDRQETQYF
CDR3nt: TGTGCCAGCAGTCGCGACCGGCAAGAGACCCAGTACTTC

v_gene: TRBV3-1
abundance: NA
j_gene: TRBJ1-4
d_gene: NA
CDR3aa: CASSQKGGGEKLFF
CDR3nt: TGTGCCAGCAGCCAAAAAGGGGGTGGCGAAAAACTGTTTTTT